A selection of T cell receptor beta chains follows, all from one sample in a study of CXCR3-negative and CXCR3-positive naive CD8 T cells. From the 5' RACE reads, TCRdb lists one entry per CDR3 protein and no DNA. This sample's clone table lists tens of thousands of distinct CDR3 sequences. The sample was naive CXCR3- CD8+ T cells from blood. The receptor source for this set is a human donor in good health. Some clones in this sample may be carry-over from other donors' samples. The CDR3 runs from the conserved cysteine through the conserved F or W. Where a row states a size, it is once, few, many or the class of an expanded clone; other rows omit it.

clone_size	v_call	j_call	cdr3_aa
NA	TRBV6-5	TRBJ2-2	CASSYSTGPGELFF
NA	TRBV20-1	TRBJ1-5	CSAIGGGQPQHF
NA	TRBV10-3	TRBJ2-5	CAISESAGGMETQYF
NA	TRBV21-1	TRBJ2-5	CASSHKGRGKPETQYF
NA	TRBV9	TRBJ2-1	CASSVGKGSSYNEQFF
NA	TRBV6-5	TRBJ2-3	CASSYRTGTSTDTQYF
NA	TRBV29-1	TRBJ1-1	CSVFAATGTGTEAFF
NA	TRBV6-4	TRBJ2-3	CASSDLAGGDTDTQYF
NA	TRBV10-1	TRBJ1-2	CASSEEGDRGNYGYTF
NA	TRBV9	TRBJ2-7	CASSVTGSGEQYF
NA	TRBV14	TRBJ2-1	CASSQDRGGGEQFF
NA	TRBV7-3	TRBJ2-7	CASSLGLGEGEQYF
NA	TRBV29-1	TRBJ1-1	CSVIAQNMNTEAFF
NA	TRBV18	TRBJ2-5	CASSPPADRDFQETQYF
NA	TRBV7-3	TRBJ2-7	CATGGQAYEQYF
NA	TRBV7-9	TRBJ2-5	CASSSSAGTGGRETQYF
NA	TRBV7-9	TRBJ2-5	CASSGRDRERETQYF
NA	TRBV29-1	TRBJ2-1	CSVAPLLGSSYNEQFF
NA	TRBV3-1	TRBJ1-2	CASSYSKGQGNGYTF
NA	TRBV29-1	TRBJ2-3	CSVLPSGGGVTDTQYF
medium-sized	TRBV5-5	TRBJ2-1	CASSLDWTRAYNEQFF
NA	TRBV20-1	TRBJ1-3	CSAAGTEVSGNTIYF
NA	TRBV4-1	TRBJ2-1	CASSHPTGENEQFF
NA	TRBV29-1	TRBJ2-1	CSVEVQGNEQFF
NA	TRBV14	TRBJ2-1	CASSQGQVQFF
NA	TRBV12-3/TRBV12-4	TRBJ2-7	CASSLAPEAYEQYF
NA	TRBV25-1	TRBJ2-5	CASTDREQETQYF
NA	TRBV5-4	TRBJ2-2	CASSPGGGLYGELFF
NA	TRBV14	TRBJ1-1	CASSQTGTNTEAFF
NA	TRBV3-1	TRBJ1-1	CASSQEGQKNTEAFF
NA	TRBV11-2	TRBJ2-1	CASSLVPAGASNEQFF
NA	TRBV12-5	TRBJ2-7	CASGAGQRSYEQYF
medium-sized	TRBV29-1	TRBJ2-4	CSVEALSGTDYAKNIQYF
NA	TRBV2	TRBJ2-5	CASFSGAETQYF
NA	TRBV7-3	TRBJ1-2	CASSFGEGNTYGYTF
NA	TRBV7-6	TRBJ2-1	CASSLVAGNSYNEQFF
medium-sized	TRBV29-1	TRBJ2-7	CSVCEGGPSYEQYF
NA	TRBV29-1	TRBJ2-7	CSVGLAGGYEQYF
NA	TRBV11-3	TRBJ2-5	CASSLVGSGETQYF
NA	TRBV28	TRBJ2-7	CASSFLGIGTGIYEQYF
NA	TRBV12-5	TRBJ2-7	CASGPGTIYEQYF
NA	TRBV18	TRBJ1-1	CASSPGGASEAFF
NA	TRBV28	TRBJ2-1	CASLPVRGSYNEQFF
NA	TRBV14	TRBJ1-2	CASSQVDGPGGYTF
NA	TRBV2	TRBJ1-5	CASSEALLGGPQPQHF
NA	TRBV7-9	TRBJ2-7	CASSLVAGGEEQYF
medium-sized	TRBV29-1	TRBJ2-1	CSVPGQGEGQFF
NA	TRBV7-9	TRBJ2-1	CASIHRDTIHNEQFF
NA	TRBV29-1	TRBJ2-5	CSVEPGPETQYF
NA	TRBV20-1	TRBJ2-1	CSARDVYGSSYNEQFF
NA	TRBV6-4	TRBJ2-7	CASGRQGAVYEQYF
NA	TRBV29-1	TRBJ1-1	CSVLPSGIEAFF